This note documents a single TCR beta chain sequence. The sample belongs to a study of blood T cell repertoires in COVID-19. Study information: Italy, Spain and the United States were the sources of the convalescent and acute COVID-19 samples. PBMCs, B-cell-depleted T cells, or T cells provided the cDNA or gDNA that made up the material.

V trimming: 4 bases; J trimming: 13 bases; junction bases outside the gene matches: 8. The germline V gene encodes CDR1 MNHEY and CDR2 SVGAGI. CDR3 length: 14 residues. Original data processing: The assay estimated nucleated cells by amplifying reference gene primers. TCRdb's copy holds only in-frame clones and misses some; the assay was immunoSEQ multiplex PCR. V and J calls and clone size are copied from that table; D and trimming were computed from the DNA. The sample yields about 180,000 clones, approximately 90% seen once. Sequencing was done on a sample of peripheral blood. This TCR derives from a woman aged 30 to 39 with acute or convalescent COVID-19. The chain carries TRBV6-5 and TRBJ1-4; 11 bases agree with TRBD1. The CDR3, as DNA: TGTGCCAGCAGTTTAGGACAGGGGGCGCGAAGACTGTTTTTT. It is translated as CASSLGQGARRLFF.